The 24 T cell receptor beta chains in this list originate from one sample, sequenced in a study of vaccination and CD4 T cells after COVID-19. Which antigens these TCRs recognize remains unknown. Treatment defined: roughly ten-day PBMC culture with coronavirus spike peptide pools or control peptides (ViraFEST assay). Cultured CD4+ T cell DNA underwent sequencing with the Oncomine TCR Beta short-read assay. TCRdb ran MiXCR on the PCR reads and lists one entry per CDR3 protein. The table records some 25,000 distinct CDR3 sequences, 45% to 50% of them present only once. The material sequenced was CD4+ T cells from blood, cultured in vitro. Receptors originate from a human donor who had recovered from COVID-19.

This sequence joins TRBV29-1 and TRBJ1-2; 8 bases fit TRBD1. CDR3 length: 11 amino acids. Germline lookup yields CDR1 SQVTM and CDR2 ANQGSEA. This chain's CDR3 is CTTGQGYGYTF. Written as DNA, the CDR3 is TGCACCACAGGACAGGGCTATGGCTACACCTTC.

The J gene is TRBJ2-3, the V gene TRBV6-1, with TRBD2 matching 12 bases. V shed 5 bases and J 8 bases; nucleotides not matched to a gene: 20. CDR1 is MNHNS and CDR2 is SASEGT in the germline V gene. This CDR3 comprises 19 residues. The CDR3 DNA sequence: TGTGCCAGCAGTAAGACTAGCGGGAGCGCGTGGATCCCCTGGGGTACGCAGTATTTT. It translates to CASSKTSGSAWIPWGTQYF.

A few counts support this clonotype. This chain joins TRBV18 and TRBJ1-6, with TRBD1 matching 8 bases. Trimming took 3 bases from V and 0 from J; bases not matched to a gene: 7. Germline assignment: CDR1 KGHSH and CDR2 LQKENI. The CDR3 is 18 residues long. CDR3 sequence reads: CASSPVQGESSYNSPLHF. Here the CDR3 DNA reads TGTGCCAGCTCACCGGTACAGGGGGAAAGCTCCTATAATTCACCCCTCCACTTT. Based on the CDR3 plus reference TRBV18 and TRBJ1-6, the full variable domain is NAGVMQNPRHLVRRRGQEARLRCSPMKGHSHVYWYRQLPEEGLKFMVYLQKENIIDESGMPKERFSAEFPKEGPSILRIQQVVRGDSAAYFCASSPVQGESSYNSPLHFGNGTRLTVT.

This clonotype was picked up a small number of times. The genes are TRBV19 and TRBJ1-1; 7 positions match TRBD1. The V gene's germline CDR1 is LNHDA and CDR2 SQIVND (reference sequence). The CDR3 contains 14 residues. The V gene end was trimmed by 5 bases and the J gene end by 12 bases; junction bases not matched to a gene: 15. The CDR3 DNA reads TGTGCCAGTAGTCACCCCCGGGACAGAACCCGAACTTTCTTT. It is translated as CASSHPRDRTRTFF.

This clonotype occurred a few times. The CDR3 DNA follows: TGTGCCACCAGTGATACCGTGGTTACAGATACGCAGTATTTT. This codes for CATSDTVVTDTQYF. The rearrangement links TRBV24-1 to TRBJ2-3, with unresolved D. V lost 3 bases and J lost 3, with 9 bases in between. The CDR3 covers 14 residues. Looked up from germline, CDR1 is KGHDR and CDR2 is SFDVKD.

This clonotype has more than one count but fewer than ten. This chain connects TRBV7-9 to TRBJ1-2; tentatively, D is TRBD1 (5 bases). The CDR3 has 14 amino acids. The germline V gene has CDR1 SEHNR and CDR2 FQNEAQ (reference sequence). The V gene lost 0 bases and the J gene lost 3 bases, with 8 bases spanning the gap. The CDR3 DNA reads TGTGCCAGCAGCTTAGCGCGAGGGGACTATGGCTACACCTTC. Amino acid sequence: CASSLARGDYGYTF.

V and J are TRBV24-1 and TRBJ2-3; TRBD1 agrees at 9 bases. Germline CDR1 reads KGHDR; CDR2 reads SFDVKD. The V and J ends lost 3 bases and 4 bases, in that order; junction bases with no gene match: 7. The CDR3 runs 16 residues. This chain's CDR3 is CATSDARTGVSDTQYF. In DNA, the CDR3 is TGTGCCACCAGTGATGCTAGGACAGGGGTCTCAGATACGCAGTATTTT.

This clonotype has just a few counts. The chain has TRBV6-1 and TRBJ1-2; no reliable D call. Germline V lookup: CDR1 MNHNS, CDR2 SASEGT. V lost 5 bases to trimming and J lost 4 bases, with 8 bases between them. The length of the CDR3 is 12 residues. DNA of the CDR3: TGTGCCAGCAGTCTTACCCGCTATGGCTACACCTTC. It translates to CASSLTRYGYTF.

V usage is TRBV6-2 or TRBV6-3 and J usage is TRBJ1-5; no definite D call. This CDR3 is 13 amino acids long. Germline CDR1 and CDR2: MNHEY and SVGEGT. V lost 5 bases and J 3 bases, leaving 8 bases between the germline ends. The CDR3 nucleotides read TGTGCCAGCAGTCCGGAAACCAATCAGCCCCAGCATTTT. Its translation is CASSPETNQPQHF.

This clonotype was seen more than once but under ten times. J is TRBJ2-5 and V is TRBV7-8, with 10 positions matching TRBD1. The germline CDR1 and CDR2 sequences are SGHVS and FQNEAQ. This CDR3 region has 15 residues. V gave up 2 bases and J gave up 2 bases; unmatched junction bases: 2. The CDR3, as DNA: TGTGCCAGCAGCTTACCGGGACAGGGGCAAGAGACCCAGTACTTC. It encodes CASSLPGQGQETQYF.

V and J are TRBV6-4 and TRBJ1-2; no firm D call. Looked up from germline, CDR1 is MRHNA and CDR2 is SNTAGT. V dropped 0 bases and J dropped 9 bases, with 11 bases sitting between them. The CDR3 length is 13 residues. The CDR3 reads CASSDSPAPRYTF. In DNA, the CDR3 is TGTGCCAGCAGTGACTCCCCGGCACCCCGCTACACCTTC.

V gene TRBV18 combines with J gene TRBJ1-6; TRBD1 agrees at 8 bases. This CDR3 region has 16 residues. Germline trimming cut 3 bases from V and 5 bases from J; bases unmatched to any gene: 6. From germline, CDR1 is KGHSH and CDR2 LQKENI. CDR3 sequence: CASSPTPDRDNSPLHF. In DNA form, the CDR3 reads TGTGCCAGCTCACCTACCCCGGACAGGGATAATTCACCCCTCCACTTT. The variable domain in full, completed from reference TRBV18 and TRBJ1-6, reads NAGVMQNPRHLVRRRGQEARLRCSPMKGHSHVYWYRQLPEEGLKFMVYLQKENIIDESGMPKERFSAEFPKEGPSILRIQQVVRGDSAAYFCASSPTPDRDNSPLHFGNGTRLTVT.

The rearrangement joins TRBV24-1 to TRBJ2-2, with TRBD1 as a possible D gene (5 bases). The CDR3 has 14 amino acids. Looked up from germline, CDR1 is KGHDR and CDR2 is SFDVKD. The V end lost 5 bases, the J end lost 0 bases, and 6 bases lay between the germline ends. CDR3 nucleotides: TGTGCCACCAGTGGACAGTCGAACACCGGGGAGCTGTTTTTT. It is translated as CATSGQSNTGELFF.

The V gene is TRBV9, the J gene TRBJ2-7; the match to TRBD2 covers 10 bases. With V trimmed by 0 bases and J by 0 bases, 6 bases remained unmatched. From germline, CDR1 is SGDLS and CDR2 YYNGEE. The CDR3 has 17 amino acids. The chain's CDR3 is CASSVGGASGSSYEQYF. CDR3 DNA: TGTGCCAGCAGCGTAGGAGGGGCTAGCGGGAGCTCCTACGAGCAGTACTTC.

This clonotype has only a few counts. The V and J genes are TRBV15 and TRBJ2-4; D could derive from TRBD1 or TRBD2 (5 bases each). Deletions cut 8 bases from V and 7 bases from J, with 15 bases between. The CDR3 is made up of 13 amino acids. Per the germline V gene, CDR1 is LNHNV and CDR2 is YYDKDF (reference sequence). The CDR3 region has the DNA TGTGCCACCCGTAGAGGGGCAGGGAACATTCAGTACTTC. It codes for CATRRGAGNIQYF. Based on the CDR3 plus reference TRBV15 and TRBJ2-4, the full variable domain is DAMVIQNPRYQVTQFGKPVTLSCSQTLNHNVMYWYQQKSSQAPKLLFHYYDKDFNNEADTPDNFQSRRPNTSFCFLDIRSPGLGDTAMYLCATRRGAGNIQYFGAGTRLSVL.

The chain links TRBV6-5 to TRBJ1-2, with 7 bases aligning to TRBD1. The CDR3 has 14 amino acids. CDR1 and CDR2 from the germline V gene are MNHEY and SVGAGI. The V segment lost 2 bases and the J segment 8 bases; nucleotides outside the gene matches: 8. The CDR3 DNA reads TGTGCCAGCAGTTACCCCCGACAGGGCGGAGGCTACACCTTC. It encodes CASSYPRQGGGYTF.

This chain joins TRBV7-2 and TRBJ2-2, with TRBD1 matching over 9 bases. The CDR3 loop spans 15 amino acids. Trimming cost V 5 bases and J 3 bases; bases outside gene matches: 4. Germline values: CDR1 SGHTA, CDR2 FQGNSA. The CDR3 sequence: CASSPTGGHTGELFF. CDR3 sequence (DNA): TGTGCCAGCAGCCCAACAGGGGGCCACACCGGGGAGCTGTTTTTT. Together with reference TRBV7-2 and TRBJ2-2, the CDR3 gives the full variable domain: GAGVSQSPSNKVTEKGKDVELRCDPISGHTALYWYRQSLGQGLEFLIYFQGNSAPDKSGLPSDRFSAERTGGSVSTLTIQRTQQEDSAVYLCASSPTGGHTGELFFGEGSRLTVL.

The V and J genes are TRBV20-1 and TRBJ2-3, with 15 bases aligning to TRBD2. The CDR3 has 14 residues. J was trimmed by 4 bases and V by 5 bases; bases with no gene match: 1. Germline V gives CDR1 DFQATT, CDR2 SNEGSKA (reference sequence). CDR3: CSARTSGRADTQYF. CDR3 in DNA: TGCAGTGCTCGGACTAGCGGGAGGGCAGATACGCAGTATTTT.

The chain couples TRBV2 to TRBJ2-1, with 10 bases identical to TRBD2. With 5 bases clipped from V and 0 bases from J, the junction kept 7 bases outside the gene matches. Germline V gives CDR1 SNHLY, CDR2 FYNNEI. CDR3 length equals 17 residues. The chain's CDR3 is CASSRTSGLSSYNEQFF. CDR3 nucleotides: TGTGCCAGCAGTCGGACTAGCGGCCTGAGCTCCTACAATGAGCAGTTCTTC.

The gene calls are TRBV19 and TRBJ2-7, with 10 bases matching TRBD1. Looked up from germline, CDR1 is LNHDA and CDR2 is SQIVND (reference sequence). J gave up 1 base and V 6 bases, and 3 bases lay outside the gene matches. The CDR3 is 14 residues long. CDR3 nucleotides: TGTGCCAGTAGGGACAGGGGGAATTCCTACGAGCAGTACTTC. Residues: CASRDRGNSYEQYF.

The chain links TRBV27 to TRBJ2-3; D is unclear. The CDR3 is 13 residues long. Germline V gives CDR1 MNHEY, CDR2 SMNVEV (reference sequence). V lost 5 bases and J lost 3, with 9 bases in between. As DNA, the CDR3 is TGTGCCAGCAGTCATCGACGTACAGATACGCAGTATTTT. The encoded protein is CASSHRRTDTQYF.

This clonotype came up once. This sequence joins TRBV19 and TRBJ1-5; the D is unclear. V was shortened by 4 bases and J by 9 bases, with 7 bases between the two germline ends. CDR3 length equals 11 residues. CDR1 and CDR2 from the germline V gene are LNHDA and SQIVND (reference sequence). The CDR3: CASSTLGPQHF. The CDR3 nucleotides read TGTGCCAGTAGTACTTTGGGGCCCCAGCATTTT.

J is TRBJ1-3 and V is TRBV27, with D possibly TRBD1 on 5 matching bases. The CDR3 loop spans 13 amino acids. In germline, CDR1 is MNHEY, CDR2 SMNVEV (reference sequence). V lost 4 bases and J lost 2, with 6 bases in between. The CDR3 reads CASSSRAGNTIYF. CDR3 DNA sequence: TGTGCCAGCAGTTCCAGGGCTGGAAACACCATATATTTT.

CDR3 bases: TGTGCCTGGAGTGTATTTGGGGACAGGGGATCCTATGGCTACACCTTC. This translates into CAWSVFGDRGSYGYTF. The rearrangement uses TRBV30 and TRBJ1-2; 10 nucleotides line up with TRBD1. The CDR3 spans 16 residues. Germline CDR1 GTSNPN, CDR2 SVGIG (reference sequence). J was trimmed by 4 bases and V by 0 bases; bases with no gene match: 8.